Below are 10 T cell receptor beta chains sequenced from a single sample in a study of persistence of HIV-infected CD4 T cells. No antigens are known for them. The immunoSEQ assay was version 4, run in survey mode. Data came from immunoSEQ multiplex PCR; TCRdb stores just in-frame clones and leaves some out. Of over 30,000 clones in the sample, approximately 85% are singletons; the top ten hold roughly 0.97%. Cells were stimulated with overlapping HIV-1 Gag 15-mer peptides. CD40L-negative CD69-negative CD45RO-high memory CD4+ T cells were sorted as populations depleted of antigen-responding cells. The starting material was cultured CD4+ T cells from PBMCs, obtained from a patient who received antiretroviral therapy. All receptors derive from an adult with HIV. The donor label of this sample is uncertain.

This chain links TRBV2 with TRBJ1-2; D call uncertain. The germline V gene has CDR1 SNHLY and CDR2 FYNNEI. This CDR3 has 11 residues. Trimming pared 8 bases from V and 3 bases from J, leaving 7 bases between. The CDR3 DNA reads as TGTGCCAGCGCGTTGGACTATGGCTACACCTTC. This encodes CASALDYGYTF.

This sequence joins TRBV11-2 and TRBJ1-2; 10 nucleotides match TRBD1. This CDR3 is 16 amino acids long. Germline-derived CDR1 and CDR2 are SGHAT and FQNNGV. V dropped 9 bases and J dropped 0; count of bases not matched to a gene: 10. DNA of the CDR3: TGTGCCAGTAACCGGGACAGGGGCCCTTCTAACTATGGCTACACCTTC. Translated: CASNRDRGPSNYGYTF.

The rearrangement uses TRBV27 and TRBJ1-2, with TRBD1 matching 8 bases. This CDR3 comprises 17 residues. The trim removed 3 bases at V and 3 bases at J, leaving 12 bases unmatched. Germline CDR1 is MNHEY and CDR2 is SMNVEV (reference sequence). The CDR3 DNA reads TGTGCCAGCAGTTTCAACAGGGGGGCGAAAAGTGACTATGGCTACACCTTC. Encoded protein: CASSFNRGAKSDYGYTF.

This clone was detected a few times. The chain joins TRBV9 to TRBJ1-2, with no clear D. The germline V gene encodes CDR1 SGDLS and CDR2 YYNGEE. This CDR3 has 12 residues. V lost 3 bases, J lost 8 bases, and 11 bases lay in between. In nucleotides, the CDR3 is TGTGCCAGCAGCGAGGCCCCGGTGGGCTACACCTTC. It translates to CASSEAPVGYTF.

This chain links TRBV5-1 with TRBJ1-4; a weak D match, TRBD1 (5 bases). The CDR3 sequence is 15 residues long. Trimming pared 0 bases from V and 6 bases from J, leaving 12 bases between. The germline V gene encodes CDR1 SGHRS and CDR2 YFSETQ. The CDR3, as DNA: TGCGCCAGCAGCTTGGTTACAGGAGGCGATGAAAAACTGTTTTTT. It specifies CASSLVTGGDEKLFF. The whole variable domain, filled in from reference TRBV5-1 and TRBJ1-4, reads KAGVTQTPRYLIKTRGQQVTLSCSPISGHRSVSWYQQTPGQGLQFLFEYFSETQRNKGNFPGRFSGRQFSNSRSEMNVSTLELGDSALYLCASSLVTGGDEKLFFGSGTQLSVL.

The chain is built from TRBV6-5 and TRBJ1-1; D ambiguous. Germline V lookup: CDR1 MNHEY, CDR2 SVGAGI. Trimming left V 6 bases short and J 1 base short, with 9 bases between. This CDR3 comprises 13 residues. DNA of the CDR3: TGTGCCAGCAGAATATCAGGGAACACTGAAGCTTTCTTT. This codes for CASRISGNTEAFF.

J is TRBJ1-1 and V is TRBV5-1; TRBD1 aligns across 9 bases. This CDR3 is built from 14 residues. Germline trimming cut 0 bases from V and 3 bases from J; bases unmatched to any gene: 0. The germline gives CDR1 SGHRS, CDR2 YFSETQ. The CDR3: CASSLGDRDTEAFF. The DNA for the CDR3 is TGCGCCAGCAGCTTGGGGGACAGGGACACTGAAGCTTTCTTT.

The chain uses TRBV5-1 and TRBJ2-1, with 8 bases matching TRBD2. The CDR3 consists of 14 residues. The germline V gene has CDR1 SGHRS and CDR2 YFSETQ. Trimming removed 4 bases from V and 7 bases from J; junction bases left unmatched: 7. The CDR3 sequence is CASSREGGPNEQFF. As DNA, the CDR3 is TGCGCCAGCAGCCGGGAGGGGGGCCCAAATGAGCAGTTCTTC.

V and J are TRBV7-2 and TRBJ2-2; 7 positions agree with TRBD2. The CDR3 loop spans 16 amino acids. With 2 bases clipped from V and 1 base from J, the junction kept 4 bases outside the gene matches. CDR1 and CDR2 from the germline V gene are SGHTA and FQGNSA. The DNA for the CDR3 is TGTGCCAGCAGCTTACGTGAGCGGGGGAACACCGGGGAGCTGTTTTTT. The encoded protein is CASSLRERGNTGELFF.

This chain joins TRBV4-1 and TRBJ1-2; tentatively, D is TRBD1 (6 bases). This CDR3 spans 18 amino acids. Trimming took 0 bases from V and 6 from J, leaving 23 bases between them. CDR1 and CDR2 from the germline V gene are MGHRA and YSYEKL. Here the CDR3 reads CASSQDSKGHRRGDGYTF. The CDR3 nucleotides are TGCGCCAGCAGCCAAGATAGTAAGGGACACCGGCGGGGGGATGGCTACACCTTC.